This TCR beta chain stems from a study of prognosis after radiotherapy for stage I lung cancer. Study at large: Non-small cell lung cancer patients at stage I were enrolled between early 2018 and 2019. Progression was not significant in around 16 patients, whereas several developed distant metastases (median approximately seven months) after radiotherapy.

Amplification of TCR beta CDR3 from genomic DNA used two-round multiplex PCR. First-round PCR used primers specific to each TRBV and TRBJ gene. In TCRdb, the multiplex PCR reads were re-called with MiXCR into one record per CDR3 protein. Of 15,000 or so distinct CDR3 sequences listed, roughly 50% are singletons. The trim removed 8 bases at V and 4 bases at J, leaving 8 bases unmatched. CDR1 is MNHNS and CDR2 is SASEGT in the germline V gene. CDR3 length equals 14 residues. Sequences were derived from PBMCs, sampled before or after stereotactic body radiation therapy (not recorded which). The TCR was taken from a donor of 50 years or more with non-small cell lung cancer. The chain recombines TRBV6-1 with TRBJ1-3; TRBD1 matches 7 bases. CDR3 nucleotide sequence: TGTGCCAGCGGAGAGGGGGCGCGCGGAAACACCATATATTTT. Translating it yields CASGEGARGNTIYF.